This T cell receptor (beta chain) is from a study of blood T cell repertoires in COVID-19. Study context: The samples span acute and convalescent COVID-19 from the United States, Italy and Spain.

The protocol was immunoSEQ multiplex PCR, while the TCRdb copy is restricted to in-frame clones and leaves out a portion. This table has approximately 150,000 clones, about 83% appearing once. The age range of participants was 18 to 89 years, with residence in fewer than 25 US areas. This clone was seen only once. The V and J ends lost 5 bases and 6 bases respectively, with 17 bases between them. The germline CDR1 and CDR2 sequences are SGHTA and FQGTGA. There are 14 residues in the CDR3. The material sequenced was PBMCs or T cells enriched from blood (not recorded which). The chain combines TRBV7-3 with TRBJ2-7, with D maybe TRBD2 (6 bases). This clonotype was sampled from a woman aged 45-59 years with acute COVID-19. CDR3 DNA: TGTGCCAGCAGCAAAGGCCCCAATAGCGGCGAGCAGTACTTC. The encoded protein is CASSKGPNSGEQYF.